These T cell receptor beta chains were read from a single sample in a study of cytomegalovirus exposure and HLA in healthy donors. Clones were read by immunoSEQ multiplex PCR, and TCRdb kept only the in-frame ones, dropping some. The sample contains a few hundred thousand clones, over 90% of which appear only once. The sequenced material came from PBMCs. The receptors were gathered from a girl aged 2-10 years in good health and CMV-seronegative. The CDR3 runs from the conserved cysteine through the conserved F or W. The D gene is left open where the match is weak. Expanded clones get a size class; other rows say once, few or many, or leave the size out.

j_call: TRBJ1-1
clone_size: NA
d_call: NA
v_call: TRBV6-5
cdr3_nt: TGTGCCAGCAGTTATGGCGGCACTGAAGCTTTCTTT
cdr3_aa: CASSYGGTEAFF

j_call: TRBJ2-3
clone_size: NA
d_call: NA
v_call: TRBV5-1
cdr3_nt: TGCGCCAGCAGCTTGGCCGGAGTTTCTAGCACAGATACGCAGTATTTT
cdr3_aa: CASSLAGVSSTDTQYF

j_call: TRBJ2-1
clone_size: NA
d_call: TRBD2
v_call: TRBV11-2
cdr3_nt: TGTGCCAGCAGCTCGCGGGGGGGCTACAATGAGCAGTTCTTC
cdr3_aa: CASSSRGGYNEQFF

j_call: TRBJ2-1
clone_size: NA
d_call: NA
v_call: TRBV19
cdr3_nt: TGTGCCAGTAGTATCTATACTGGTCCCGATGAGCAGTTCTTC
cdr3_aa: CASSIYTGPDEQFF

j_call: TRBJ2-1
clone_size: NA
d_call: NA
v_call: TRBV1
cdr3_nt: TGCACCAGCAGCCCATACCGGGACAGGCTTTACAATGAGCAGTTCTTC
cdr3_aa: CTSSPYRDRLYNEQFF

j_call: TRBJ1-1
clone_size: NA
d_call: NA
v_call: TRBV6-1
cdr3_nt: TGTGCCAGCAGTACGACAGGTTCCTACACTGAAGCTTTCTTT
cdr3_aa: CASSTTGSYTEAFF

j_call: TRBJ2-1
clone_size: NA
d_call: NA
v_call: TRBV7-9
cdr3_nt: TGTGCCAGCAGCGTCCGGGGTCCGTTAGGTGAGCAGTTCTTC
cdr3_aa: CASSVRGPLGEQFF

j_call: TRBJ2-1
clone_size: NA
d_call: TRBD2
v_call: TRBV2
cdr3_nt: TGTGCCAGCAGTGACCCGGCTAGCGGGAACTACAATGAGCAGTTCTTC
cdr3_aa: CASSDPASGNYNEQFF

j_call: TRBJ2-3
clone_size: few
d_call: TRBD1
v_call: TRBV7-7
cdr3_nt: TGTGCCAGCAGCCGGACAGGGGAGGAAAAAGATACGCAGTATTTT
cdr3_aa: CASSRTGEEKDTQYF

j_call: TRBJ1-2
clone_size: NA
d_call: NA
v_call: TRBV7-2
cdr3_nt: TGTGCCAGCAGCCCAAACCCCCCGCGGGGCAATGGCTACACCTTC
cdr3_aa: CASSPNPPRGNGYTF